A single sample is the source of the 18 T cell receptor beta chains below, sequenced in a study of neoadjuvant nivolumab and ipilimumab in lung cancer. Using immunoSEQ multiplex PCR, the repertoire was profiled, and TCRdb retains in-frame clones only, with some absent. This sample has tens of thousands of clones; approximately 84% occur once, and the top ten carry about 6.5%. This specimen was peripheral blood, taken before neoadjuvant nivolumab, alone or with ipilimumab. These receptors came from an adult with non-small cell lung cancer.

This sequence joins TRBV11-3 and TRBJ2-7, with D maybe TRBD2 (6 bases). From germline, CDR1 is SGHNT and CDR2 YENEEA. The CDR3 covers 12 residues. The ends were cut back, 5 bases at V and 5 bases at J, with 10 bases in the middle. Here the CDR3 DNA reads TGTGCCAGCAGCACCCGGAGGGACGAGCAGTACTTC. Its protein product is CASSTRRDEQYF.

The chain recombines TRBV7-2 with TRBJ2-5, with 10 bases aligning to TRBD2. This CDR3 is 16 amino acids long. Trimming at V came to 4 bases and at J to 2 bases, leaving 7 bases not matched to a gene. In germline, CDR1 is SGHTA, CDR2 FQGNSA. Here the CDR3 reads CASSSVAGGGQETQYF. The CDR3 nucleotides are TGTGCCAGCAGCTCTGTAGCGGGGGGCGGACAAGAGACCCAGTACTTC.

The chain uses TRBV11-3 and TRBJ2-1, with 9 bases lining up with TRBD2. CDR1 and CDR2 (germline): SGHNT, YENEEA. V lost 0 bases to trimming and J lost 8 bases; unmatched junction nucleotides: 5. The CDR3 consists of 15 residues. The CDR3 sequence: CASSLDPSGIDEQFF. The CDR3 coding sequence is TGTGCCAGCAGCTTAGATCCTAGCGGGATAGATGAGCAGTTCTTC.

For the CDR3, the DNA is TGTGCCAGCAGCGTAGGAGGTTCAACAGGGGCACCCCTCCACTTT. Encoded protein: CASSVGGSTGAPLHF. The gene calls are TRBV9 and TRBJ1-6; 7 nucleotides agree with TRBD1. V gave up 0 bases and J gave up 11 bases; unmatched junction bases: 8. Germline loops: CDR1 SGDLS, CDR2 YYNGEE. The CDR3 has 15 amino acids.

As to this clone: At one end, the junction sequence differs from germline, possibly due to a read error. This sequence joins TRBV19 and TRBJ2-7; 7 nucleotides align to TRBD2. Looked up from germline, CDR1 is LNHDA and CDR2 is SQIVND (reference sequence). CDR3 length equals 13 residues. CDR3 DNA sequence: TGTGCCAGTAGTATAAAGGGACCCAGGACTAGGAACTTC. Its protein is CASSIKGPRTRNF. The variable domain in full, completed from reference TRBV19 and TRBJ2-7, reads DGGITQSPKYLFRKEGQNVTLSCEQNLNHDAMYWYRQDPGQGLRLIYYSQIVNDFQKGDIAEGYSVSREKKESFPLTVTSAQKNPTAFYLCASSIKGPRTRNFGPGTRLTVT.

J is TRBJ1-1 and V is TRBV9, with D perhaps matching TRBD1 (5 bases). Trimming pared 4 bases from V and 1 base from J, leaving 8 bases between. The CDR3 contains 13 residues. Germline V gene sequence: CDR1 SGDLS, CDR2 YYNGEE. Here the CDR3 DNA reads TGTGCCAGCAGCACAACAGGGAACACTGAAGCTTTCTTT. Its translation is CASSTTGNTEAFF. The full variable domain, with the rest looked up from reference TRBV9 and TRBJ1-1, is DSGVTQTPKHLITATGQRVTLRCSPRSGDLSVYWYQQSLDQGLQFLIQYYNGEERAKGNILERFSAQQFPDLHSELNLSSLELGDSALYFCASSTTGNTEAFFGQGTRLTVV.

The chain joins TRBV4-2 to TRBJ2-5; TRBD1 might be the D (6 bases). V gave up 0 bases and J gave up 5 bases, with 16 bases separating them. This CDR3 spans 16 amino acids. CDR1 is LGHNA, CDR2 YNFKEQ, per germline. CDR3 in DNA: TGTGCCAGCAGCCAAGATGGTAGGACAGTGGCTGAGACCCAGTACTTC. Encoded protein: CASSQDGRTVAETQYF.

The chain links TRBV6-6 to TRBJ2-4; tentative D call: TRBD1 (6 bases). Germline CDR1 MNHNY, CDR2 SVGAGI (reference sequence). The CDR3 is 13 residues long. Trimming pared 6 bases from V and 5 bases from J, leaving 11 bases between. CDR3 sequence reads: CASRFPGENIQYF. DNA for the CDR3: TGTGCCAGCAGGTTTCCAGGGGAAAACATTCAGTACTTC.

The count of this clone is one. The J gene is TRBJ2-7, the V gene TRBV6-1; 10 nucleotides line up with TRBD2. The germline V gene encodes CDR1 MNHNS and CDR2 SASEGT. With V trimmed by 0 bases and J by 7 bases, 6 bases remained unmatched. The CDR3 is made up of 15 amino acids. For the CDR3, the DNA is TGTGCCAGCAGTGAAGCGCTTCTAGCGGGGGCTGAGCAGTACTTC. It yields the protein CASSEALLAGAEQYF.

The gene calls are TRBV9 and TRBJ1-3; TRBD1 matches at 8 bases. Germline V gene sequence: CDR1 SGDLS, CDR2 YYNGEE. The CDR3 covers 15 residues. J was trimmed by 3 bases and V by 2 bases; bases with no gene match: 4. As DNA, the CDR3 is TGTGCCAGCAGCGTCCAGGGGGCGCTTGGAAACACCATATATTTT. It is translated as CASSVQGALGNTIYF.

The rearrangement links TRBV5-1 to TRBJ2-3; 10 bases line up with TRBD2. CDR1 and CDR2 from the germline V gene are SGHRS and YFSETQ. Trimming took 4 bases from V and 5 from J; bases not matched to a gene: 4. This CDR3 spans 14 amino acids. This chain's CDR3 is CASSESGGEDTQYF. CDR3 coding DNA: TGCGCCAGCAGCGAGAGCGGGGGGGAAGATACGCAGTATTTT.

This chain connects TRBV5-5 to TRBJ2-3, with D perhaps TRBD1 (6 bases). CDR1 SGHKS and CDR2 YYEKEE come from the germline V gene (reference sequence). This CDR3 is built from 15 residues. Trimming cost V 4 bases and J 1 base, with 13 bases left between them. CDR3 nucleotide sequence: TGTGCCAGCAGCCCCAGGGGAACGGGCACAGATACGCAGTATTTT. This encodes CASSPRGTGTDTQYF.

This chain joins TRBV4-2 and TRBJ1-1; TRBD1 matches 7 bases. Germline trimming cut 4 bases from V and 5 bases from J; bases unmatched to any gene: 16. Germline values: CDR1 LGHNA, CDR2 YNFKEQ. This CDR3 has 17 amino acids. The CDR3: CASSLRTQGRGRTEAFF. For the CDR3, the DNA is TGTGCCAGCAGCCTACGGACTCAGGGCAGGGGGAGGACTGAAGCTTTCTTT.

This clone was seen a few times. CDR3 bases: TGTGCCAGCTCACCGTACGCCCTAGGGACAGGGGAAGCTTTCTTT. Its translation is CASSPYALGTGEAFF. The chain combines TRBV18 with TRBJ1-1; 9 nucleotides agree with TRBD1. The CDR3 extends over 15 amino acids. Germline CDR1 and CDR2: KGHSH and LQKENI. V trimming: 3 bases; J trimming: 8 bases; junction bases outside the gene matches: 10.

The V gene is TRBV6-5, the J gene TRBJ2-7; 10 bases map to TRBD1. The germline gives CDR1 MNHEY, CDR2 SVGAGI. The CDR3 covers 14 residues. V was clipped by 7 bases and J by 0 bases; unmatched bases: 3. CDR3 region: CASNGDRGSYEQYF. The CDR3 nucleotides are TGTGCCAGCAACGGGGACAGGGGCTCCTACGAGCAGTACTTC.

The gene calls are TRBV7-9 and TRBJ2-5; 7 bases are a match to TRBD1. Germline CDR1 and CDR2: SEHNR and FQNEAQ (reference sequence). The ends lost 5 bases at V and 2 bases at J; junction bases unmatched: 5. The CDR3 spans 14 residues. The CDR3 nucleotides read TGTGCCAGCAGCCGACAGGGTGGGCAAGAGACCCAGTACTTC. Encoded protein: CASSRQGGQETQYF. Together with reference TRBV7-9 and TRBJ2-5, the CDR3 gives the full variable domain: DTGVSQNPRHKITKRGQNVTFRCDPISEHNRLYWYRQTLGQGPEFLTYFQNEAQLEKSRLLSDRFSAERPKGSFSTLEIQRTEQGDSAMYLCASSRQGGQETQYFGPGTRLLVL.

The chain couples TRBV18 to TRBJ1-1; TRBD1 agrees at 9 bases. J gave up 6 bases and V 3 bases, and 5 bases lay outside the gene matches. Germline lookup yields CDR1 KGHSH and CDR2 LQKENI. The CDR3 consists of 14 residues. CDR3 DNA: TGTGCCAGCTCACCTAGGGACAGGGCAGCTGAAGCTTTCTTT. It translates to CASSPRDRAAEAFF. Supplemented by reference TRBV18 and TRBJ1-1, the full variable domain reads NAGVMQNPRHLVRRRGQEARLRCSPMKGHSHVYWYRQLPEEGLKFMVYLQKENIIDESGMPKERFSAEFPKEGPSILRIQQVVRGDSAAYFCASSPRDRAAEAFFGQGTRLTVV.

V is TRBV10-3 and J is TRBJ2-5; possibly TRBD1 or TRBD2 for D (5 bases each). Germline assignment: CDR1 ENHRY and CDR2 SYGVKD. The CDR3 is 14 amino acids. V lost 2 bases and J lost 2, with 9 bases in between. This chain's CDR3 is CAISEGTAQETQYF. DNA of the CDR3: TGTGCCATCAGTGAGGGGACGGCACAAGAGACCCAGTACTTC.